This T cell receptor (beta chain) was identified in a study of cytomegalovirus exposure and HLA in healthy donors. About the study: T cells numbering about 179 million yielded some 100 million unique TCR beta sequences in an earlier analysis. Most donors, 81% of approximately 400 genotyped, fell in the Caucasian-associated ancestry cluster. Overall study findings and caveats: Further analysis, carried out later, found HLA-associated TCR beta chains more clonally expanded than equally common other chains. An apparent linkage of common viral pathogens to several of the most significant clusters emerged in a later analysis.

Per the germline V gene, CDR1 is SGDLS and CDR2 is YYNGEE. Trimming pared 0 bases from V and 11 bases from J, leaving 14 bases between. The CDR3 totals 14 residues. In regard to this clone: Antigen: not known.

PCR was performed using 60 Vbeta and 13 Jbeta primers. Profiled with immunoSEQ multiplex PCR; TCRdb holds only in-frame clones, not every one. The sample lists some 190,000 clones, roughly 78% seen once, with 1.9% in the top ten. The sample was PBMCs. The receptor was isolated from a woman in her 30s in good health and CMV-seronegative. The V gene is TRBV9, the J gene TRBJ1-4, with D uncertain. The CDR3 is CASSVAPGRGKLFF. CDR3 in DNA: TGTGCCAGCAGCGTAGCGCCCGGGCGCGGGAAACTGTTTTTT.